This TCR beta chain was observed in a study of spatial heterogeneity in lung cancer. Study in general: Sequencing consistently turned up more beta-chain sequences than alpha-chain sequences. The library had UMIs, and each TCR and UMI pair averaged more than ten raw reads.

Time point noted: sample taken at primary tumor resection. Unsorted tumor, nontumor lung tissue or cryopreserved PBMC supplied the whole RNA. Samples came from roughly 72 TRACERx patients with untreated early-stage lung cancer. MiXCR, run by TCRdb on the 5' RACE reads, gives a single entry per CDR3 protein. The table lists some 11,000 distinct CDR3 sequences, approximately 8.6% of them singletons. The table lists this clonotype with many counts. The CDR3 consists of 18 residues. V was pared by 1 base and J by 1 base, with 5 bases of the junction left unmatched. Germline V gene data show CDR1 as SEHNR and CDR2 as FQNEAQ (reference sequence).

The specimen was PBMCs, collected at surgery. This chain uses TRBV7-9 with TRBJ2-6; 9 positions match TRBD1. The TCR comes from a male donor with early-stage non-small cell lung cancer. The CDR3 region has the DNA TGTGCCAGCAGCTTAGTTGGACAGGGGATTTCTGGGGCCAACGTCCTGACTTTC. It yields the protein CASSLVGQGISGANVLTF.